This is a list of T cell receptor beta chains from one sample in a study of Graves' ophthalmopathy and Graves' hyperthyroidism. Using its own MiXCR run on the multiplex PCR reads, TCRdb lists one record per CDR3 protein. The profile shows roughly 1.1 million distinct CDR3 sequences, about two fifths of them singletons. The sequenced material came from peripheral blood or thyroid tissue (not recorded which). The receptors here all came from an adult man with Graves' hyperthyroidism. CDR3s include the opening cysteine and the closing phenylalanine or tryptophan. The D gene is left open where the match is weak. Where a row states a size, it is once, few, many or the class of an expanded clone; other rows omit it.

CDR3 protein: CASSQDWTGTYEQYF; CDR3 DNA: TGCGCCAGCAGCCAAGACTGGACAGGCACCTACGAGCAGTACTTC; V gene: TRBV4-3; J gene: TRBJ2-7; clone size: NA; D gene: TRBD1
CDR3 protein: CASSSRTGPTGELFF; CDR3 DNA: TGTGCCAGCAGCTCTCGGACAGGGCCCACCGGGGAGCTGTTTTTT; V gene: TRBV7-3; J gene: TRBJ2-2; clone size: few; D gene: TRBD1
CDR3 protein: CSARAIQSQTLHEQYF; CDR3 DNA: TGCAGTGCTAGGGCCATCCAAAGTCAGACCCTCCACGAGCAGTACTTC; V gene: TRBV20-1; J gene: TRBJ2-7; clone size: NA; D gene: NA
CDR3 protein: CASRVDKNTEAFF; CDR3 DNA: TGTGCCAGCAGGGTAGACAAAAACACTGAAGCTTTCTTT; V gene: TRBV2; J gene: TRBJ1-1; clone size: many; D gene: NA
CDR3 protein: CASSVDPSGGLTYEQYF; CDR3 DNA: TGTGCCAGCAGCGTAGACCCCTCGGGGGGCCTGACCTACGAGCAGTACTTC; V gene: TRBV9; J gene: TRBJ2-7; clone size: many; D gene: NA
CDR3 protein: CASSQAGAGNTIYF; CDR3 DNA: TGTGCCAGCAGCCAAGCCGGGGCTGGAAACACCATATATTTT; V gene: TRBV14; J gene: TRBJ1-3; clone size: few; D gene: NA
CDR3 protein: CASSLTGGSEKLFF; CDR3 DNA: TGCGCCAGCAGCTTGACTGGGGGGAGTGAAAAACTGTTTTTT; V gene: TRBV5-1; J gene: TRBJ1-4; clone size: many; D gene: NA
CDR3 protein: CAISGDHGQGYEQYF; CDR3 DNA: TGTGCCATCAGTGGTGACCACGGCCAGGGTTACGAGCAGTACTTC; V gene: TRBV10-3; J gene: TRBJ2-7; clone size: NA; D gene: NA
CDR3 protein: CASSVQGFQETQYF; CDR3 DNA: TGTGCCAGCAGCGTCCAGGGCTTTCAAGAGACCCAGTACTTC; V gene: TRBV27; J gene: TRBJ2-5; clone size: once; D gene: NA
CDR3 protein: CASSLVGLAGSETQYF; CDR3 DNA: TGCGCCAGCAGCTTGGTGGGACTAGCGGGATCGGAGACCCAGTACTTC; V gene: TRBV5-1; J gene: TRBJ2-5; clone size: many; D gene: TRBD2
CDR3 protein: CASSKRTENTEAFF; CDR3 DNA: TGTGCCAGTTCTAAACGGACAGAGAACACTGAAGCTTTCTTT; V gene: TRBV19; J gene: TRBJ1-1; clone size: many; D gene: NA
CDR3 protein: CASADRTNTEAFF; CDR3 DNA: TGTGCCAGCGCGGACAGGACCAACACTGAAGCTTTCTTT; V gene: TRBV2; J gene: TRBJ1-1; clone size: NA; D gene: TRBD1
CDR3 protein: CAISDPDSPGRSDTQYF; CDR3 DNA: TGTGCCATCAGTGACCCGGACAGCCCCGGCCGGTCAGATACGCAGTATTTT; V gene: TRBV10-3; J gene: TRBJ2-3; clone size: NA; D gene: NA
CDR3 protein: CASSLYRGSRETQYF; CDR3 DNA: TGTGCCAGCAGCTTATACAGGGGGAGTCGGGAGACCCAGTACTTC; V gene: TRBV12-3/TRBV12-4; J gene: TRBJ2-5; clone size: few; D gene: TRBD1
CDR3 protein: CSVDRGLGTEAFF; CDR3 DNA: TGCAGCGTTGACAGGGGGCTGGGCACTGAAGCTTTCTTT; V gene: TRBV29-1; J gene: TRBJ1-1; clone size: many; D gene: TRBD1
CDR3 protein: CSARGAREQYF; CDR3 DNA: TGCAGTGCCCGGGGTGCGAGAGAGCAGTACTTC; V gene: TRBV20-1; J gene: TRBJ2-7; clone size: few; D gene: NA